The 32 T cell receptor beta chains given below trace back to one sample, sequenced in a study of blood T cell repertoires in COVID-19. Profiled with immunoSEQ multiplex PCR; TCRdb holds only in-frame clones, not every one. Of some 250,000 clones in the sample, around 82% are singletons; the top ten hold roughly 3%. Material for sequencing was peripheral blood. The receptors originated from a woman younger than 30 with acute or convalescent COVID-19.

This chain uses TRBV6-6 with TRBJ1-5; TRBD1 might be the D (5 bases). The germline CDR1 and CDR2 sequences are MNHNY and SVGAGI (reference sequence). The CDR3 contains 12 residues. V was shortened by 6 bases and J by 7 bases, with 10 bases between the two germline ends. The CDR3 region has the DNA TGTGCCAGCAGGACGGGGGGACAGCCCCAGCATTTT. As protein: CASRTGGQPQHF.

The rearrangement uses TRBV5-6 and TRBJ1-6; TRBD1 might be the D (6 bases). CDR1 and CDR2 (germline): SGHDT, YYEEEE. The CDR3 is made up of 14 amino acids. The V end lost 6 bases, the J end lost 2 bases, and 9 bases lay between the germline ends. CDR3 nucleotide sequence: TGTGCCAGCATCAGGGGCCCCTATAATTCACCCCTCCACTTT. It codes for CASIRGPYNSPLHF. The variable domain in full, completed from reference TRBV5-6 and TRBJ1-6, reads DAGVTQSPTHLIKTRGQQVTLRCSPKSGHDTVSWYQQALGQGPQFIFQYYEEEERQRGNFPDRFSGHQFPNYSSELNVNALLLGDSALYLCASIRGPYNSPLHFGNGTRLTVT.

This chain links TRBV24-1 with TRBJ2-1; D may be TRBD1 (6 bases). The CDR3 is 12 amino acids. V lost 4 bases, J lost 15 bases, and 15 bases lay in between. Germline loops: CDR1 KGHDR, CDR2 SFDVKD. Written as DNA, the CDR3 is TGTGCCACCAGTGAGCGACAGGACCATCGGTTCTTC. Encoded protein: CATSERQDHRFF.

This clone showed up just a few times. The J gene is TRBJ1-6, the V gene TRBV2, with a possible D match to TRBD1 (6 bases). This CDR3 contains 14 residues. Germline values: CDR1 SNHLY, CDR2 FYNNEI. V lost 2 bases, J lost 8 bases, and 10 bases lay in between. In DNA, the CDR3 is TGTGCCAGCAGTGAACAGGGGAGGGATTCACCCCTCCACTTT. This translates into CASSEQGRDSPLHF.

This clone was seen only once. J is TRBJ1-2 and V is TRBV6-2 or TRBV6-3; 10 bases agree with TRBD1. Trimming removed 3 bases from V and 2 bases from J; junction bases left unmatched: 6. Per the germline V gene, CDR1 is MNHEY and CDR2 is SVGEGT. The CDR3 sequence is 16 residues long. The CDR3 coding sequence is TGTGCCAGCAGTTATGTCCCGGGACAGGGGAACTATGGCTACACCTTC. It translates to CASSYVPGQGNYGYTF.

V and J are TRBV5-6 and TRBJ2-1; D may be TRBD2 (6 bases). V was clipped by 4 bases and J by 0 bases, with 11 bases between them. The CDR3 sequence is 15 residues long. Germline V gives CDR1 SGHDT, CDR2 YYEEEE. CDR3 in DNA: TGTGCCAGCAGCCTTAGCGGCAGCTCCTACAATGAGCAGTTCTTC. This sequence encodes CASSLSGSSYNEQFF.

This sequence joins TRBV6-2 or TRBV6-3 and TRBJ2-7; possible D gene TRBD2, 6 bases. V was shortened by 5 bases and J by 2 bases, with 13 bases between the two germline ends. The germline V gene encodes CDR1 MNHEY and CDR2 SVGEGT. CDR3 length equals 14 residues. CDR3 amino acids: CASSLTRVTYEQYF. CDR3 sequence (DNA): TGTGCCAGCAGTCTGACTAGGGTTACCTACGAGCAGTACTTC.

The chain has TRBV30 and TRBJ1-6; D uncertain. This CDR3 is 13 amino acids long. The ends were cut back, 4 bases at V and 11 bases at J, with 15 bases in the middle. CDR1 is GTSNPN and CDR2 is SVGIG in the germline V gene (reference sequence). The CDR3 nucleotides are TGTGCCTGGATCCGGGAAGCTCAAGCACCCCTCCACTTT. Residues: CAWIREAQAPLHF.

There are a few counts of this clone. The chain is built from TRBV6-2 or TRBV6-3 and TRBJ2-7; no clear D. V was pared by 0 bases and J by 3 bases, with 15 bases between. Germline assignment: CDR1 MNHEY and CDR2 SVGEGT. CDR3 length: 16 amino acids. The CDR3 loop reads CASSYSNGLGFYEQYF. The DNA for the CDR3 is TGTGCCAGCAGTTACTCGAATGGCCTCGGGTTCTACGAGCAGTACTTC.

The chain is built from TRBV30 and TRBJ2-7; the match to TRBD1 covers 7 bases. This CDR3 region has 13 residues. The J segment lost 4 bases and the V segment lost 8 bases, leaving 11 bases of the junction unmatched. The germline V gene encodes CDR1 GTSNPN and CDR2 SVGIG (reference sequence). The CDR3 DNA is TGTGCCGCTACTCCCGGGACAGATTACGAGCAGTACTTC. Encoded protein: CAATPGTDYEQYF.

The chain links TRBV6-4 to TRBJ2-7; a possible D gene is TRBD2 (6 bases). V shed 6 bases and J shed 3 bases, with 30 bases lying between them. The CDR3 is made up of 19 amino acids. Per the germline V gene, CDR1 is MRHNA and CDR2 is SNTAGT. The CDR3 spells CASSHGGGTSRRDVYEQYF. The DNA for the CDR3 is TGTGCCAGCAGCCACGGGGGAGGTACCTCACGCCGGGATGTCTACGAGCAGTACTTC.

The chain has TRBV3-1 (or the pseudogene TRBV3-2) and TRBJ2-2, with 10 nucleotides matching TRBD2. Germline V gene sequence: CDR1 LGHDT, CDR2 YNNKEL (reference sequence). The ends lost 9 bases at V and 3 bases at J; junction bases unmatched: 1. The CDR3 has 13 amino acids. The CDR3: CARGLADTGELFF. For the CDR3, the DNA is TGTGCCAGAGGACTAGCGGACACCGGGGAGCTGTTTTTT.

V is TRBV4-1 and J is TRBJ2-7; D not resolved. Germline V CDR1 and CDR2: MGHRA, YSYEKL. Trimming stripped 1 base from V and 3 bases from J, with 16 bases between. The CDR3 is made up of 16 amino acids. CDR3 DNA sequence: TGCGCCAGCAGCCAAGGCTCCGCGACACCAGGCTACGAGCAGTACTTC. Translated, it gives CASSQGSATPGYEQYF.

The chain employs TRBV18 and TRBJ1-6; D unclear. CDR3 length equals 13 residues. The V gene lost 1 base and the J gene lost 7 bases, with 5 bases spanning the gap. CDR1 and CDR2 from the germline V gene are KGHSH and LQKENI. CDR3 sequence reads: CASSPRENSPLHF. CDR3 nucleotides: TGTGCCAGCTCACCACGCGAGAATTCACCCCTCCACTTT.

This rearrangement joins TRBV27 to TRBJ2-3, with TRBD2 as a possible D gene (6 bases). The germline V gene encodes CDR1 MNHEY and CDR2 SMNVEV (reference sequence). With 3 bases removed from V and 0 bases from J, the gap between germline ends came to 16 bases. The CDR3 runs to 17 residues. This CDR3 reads CASSFQVGGWSTDTQYF. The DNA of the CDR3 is TGTGCCAGCAGTTTTCAGGTGGGGGGTTGGAGCACAGATACGCAGTATTTT.

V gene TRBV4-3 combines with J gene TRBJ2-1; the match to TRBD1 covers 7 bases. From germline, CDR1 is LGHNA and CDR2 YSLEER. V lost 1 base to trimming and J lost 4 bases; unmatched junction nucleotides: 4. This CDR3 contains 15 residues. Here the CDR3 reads CASSQVGTAYNEQFF. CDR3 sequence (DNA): TGCGCCAGCAGCCAAGTAGGGACAGCTTACAATGAGCAGTTCTTC.

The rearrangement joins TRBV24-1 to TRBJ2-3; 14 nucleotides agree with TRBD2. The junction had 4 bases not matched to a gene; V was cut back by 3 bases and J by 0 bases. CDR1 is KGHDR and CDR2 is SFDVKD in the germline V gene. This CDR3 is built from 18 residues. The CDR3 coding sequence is TGTGCCACCAGTGATCCCGGGACTAGCGGGAGCAGCACAGATACGCAGTATTTT. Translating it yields CATSDPGTSGSSTDTQYF.

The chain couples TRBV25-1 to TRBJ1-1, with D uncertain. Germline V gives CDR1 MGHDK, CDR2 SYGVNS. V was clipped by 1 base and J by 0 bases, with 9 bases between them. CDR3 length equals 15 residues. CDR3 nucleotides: TGTGCCAGCAGTGAATTAGCGACGGTGAACACTGAAGCTTTCTTT. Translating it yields CASSELATVNTEAFF.

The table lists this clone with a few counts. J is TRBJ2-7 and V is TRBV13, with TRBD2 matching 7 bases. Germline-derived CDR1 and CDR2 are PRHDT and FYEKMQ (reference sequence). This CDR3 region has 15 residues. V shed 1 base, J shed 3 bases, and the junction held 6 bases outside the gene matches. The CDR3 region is CASSLEGLTRYEQYF. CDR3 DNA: TGTGCCAGCAGCTTAGAGGGACTAACGCGCTACGAGCAGTACTTC.

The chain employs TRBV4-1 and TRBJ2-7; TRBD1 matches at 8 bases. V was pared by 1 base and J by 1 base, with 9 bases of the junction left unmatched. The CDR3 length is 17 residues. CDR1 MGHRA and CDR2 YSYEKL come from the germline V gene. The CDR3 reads CASSQGGTGTDSYEQYF. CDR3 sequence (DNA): TGCGCCAGCAGCCAAGGTGGGACAGGAACCGATTCCTACGAGCAGTACTTC.

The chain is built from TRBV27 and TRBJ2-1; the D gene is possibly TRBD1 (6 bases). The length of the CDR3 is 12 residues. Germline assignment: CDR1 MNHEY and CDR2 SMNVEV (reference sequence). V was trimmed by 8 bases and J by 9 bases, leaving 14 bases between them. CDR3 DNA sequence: TGTGCCAGCGCAGGGGCTCAGGGTGAGCAGTTCTTC. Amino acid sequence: CASAGAQGEQFF.

The CDR3 DNA sequence: TGTGCCAGCTCAACAAACAATGAGCAGTTCTTC. The encoded protein is CASSTNNEQFF. The rearrangement uses TRBV18 and TRBJ2-1; D remains ambiguous. V was shortened by 5 bases and J by 5 bases, with 4 bases between the two germline ends. Germline V gene lookup returns CDR1 KGHSH and CDR2 LQKENI. CDR3 length: 11 amino acids.

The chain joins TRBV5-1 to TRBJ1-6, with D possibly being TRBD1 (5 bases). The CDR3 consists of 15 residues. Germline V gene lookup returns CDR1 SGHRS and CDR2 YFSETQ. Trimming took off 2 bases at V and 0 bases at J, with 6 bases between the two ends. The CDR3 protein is CASSFDSSYNSPLHF. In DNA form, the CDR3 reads TGCGCCAGCAGCTTTGACAGCTCCTATAATTCACCCCTCCACTTT.

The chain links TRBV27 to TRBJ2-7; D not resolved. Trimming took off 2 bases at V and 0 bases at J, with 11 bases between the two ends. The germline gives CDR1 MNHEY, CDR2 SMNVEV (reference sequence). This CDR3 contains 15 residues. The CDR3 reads CASSLRSRSSYEQYF. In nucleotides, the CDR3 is TGTGCCAGCAGTTTAAGGTCCAGGTCCTCCTACGAGCAGTACTTC.

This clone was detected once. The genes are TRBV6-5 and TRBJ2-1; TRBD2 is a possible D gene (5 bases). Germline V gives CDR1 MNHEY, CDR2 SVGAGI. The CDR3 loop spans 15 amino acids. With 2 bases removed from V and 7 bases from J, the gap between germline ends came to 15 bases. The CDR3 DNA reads TGTGCCAGCAGTTACGGGCACACTCGGAGGAATGAGCAGTTCTTC. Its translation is CASSYGHTRRNEQFF.

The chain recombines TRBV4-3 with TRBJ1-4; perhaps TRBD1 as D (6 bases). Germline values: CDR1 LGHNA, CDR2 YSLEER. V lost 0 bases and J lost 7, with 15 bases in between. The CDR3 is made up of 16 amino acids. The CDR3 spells CASSQDYQGIGEKLFF. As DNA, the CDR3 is TGCGCCAGCAGCCAAGATTATCAGGGGATCGGTGAAAAACTGTTTTTT.

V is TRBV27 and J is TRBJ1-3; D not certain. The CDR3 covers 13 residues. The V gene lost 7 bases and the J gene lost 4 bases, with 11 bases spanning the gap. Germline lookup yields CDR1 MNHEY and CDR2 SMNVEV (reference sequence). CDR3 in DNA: TGTGCCAGCACCTCTCATCGGGGAAACACCATATATTTT. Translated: CASTSHRGNTIYF.

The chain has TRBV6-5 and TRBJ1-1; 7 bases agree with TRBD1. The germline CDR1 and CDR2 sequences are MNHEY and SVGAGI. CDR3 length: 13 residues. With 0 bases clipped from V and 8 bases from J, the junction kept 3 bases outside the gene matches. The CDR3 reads CASSYSVDREAFF. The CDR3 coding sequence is TGTGCCAGCAGTTACTCAGTGGACAGGGAAGCTTTCTTT.

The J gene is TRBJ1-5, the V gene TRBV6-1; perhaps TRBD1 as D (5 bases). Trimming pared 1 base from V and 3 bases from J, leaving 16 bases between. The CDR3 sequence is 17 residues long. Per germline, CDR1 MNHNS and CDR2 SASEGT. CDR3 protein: CASSEVPGGMDNQPQHF. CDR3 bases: TGTGCCAGCAGTGAAGTTCCCGGGGGTATGGACAATCAGCCCCAGCATTTT.

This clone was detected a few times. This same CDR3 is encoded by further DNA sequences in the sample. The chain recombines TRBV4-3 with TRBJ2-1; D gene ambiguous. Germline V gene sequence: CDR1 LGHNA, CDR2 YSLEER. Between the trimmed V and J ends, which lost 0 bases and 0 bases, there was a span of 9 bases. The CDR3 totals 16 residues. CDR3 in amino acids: CASSQDLRSSYNEQFF. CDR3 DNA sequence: TGCGCCAGCAGCCAAGATCTTAGGAGCTCCTACAATGAGCAGTTCTTC.

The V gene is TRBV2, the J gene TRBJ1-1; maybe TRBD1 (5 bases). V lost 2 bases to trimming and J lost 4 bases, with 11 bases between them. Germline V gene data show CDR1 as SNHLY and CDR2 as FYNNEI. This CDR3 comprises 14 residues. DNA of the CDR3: TGTGCCAGCAGTGAAAACGGCAGGGCCACTGAAGCTTTCTTT. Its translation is CASSENGRATEAFF.

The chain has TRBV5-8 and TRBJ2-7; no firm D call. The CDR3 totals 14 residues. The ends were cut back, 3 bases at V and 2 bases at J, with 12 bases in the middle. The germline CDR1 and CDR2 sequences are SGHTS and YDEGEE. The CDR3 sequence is CASSSTVITYEQYF. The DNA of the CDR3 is TGTGCCAGCAGCTCGACTGTTATCACCTACGAGCAGTACTTC.